This is a list of T cell receptor beta chains from one sample in a study of T cells after yellow fever vaccination. TCRdb reprocessed the 5' RACE reads with MiXCR, giving one entry per CDR3 protein. This repertoire shows some 500,000 distinct CDR3 sequences, 13% found once; its top ten account for 11% to 15%. Sample: PBMCs, taken on the day of the yellow fever booster vaccination. The receptors were gathered from a man aged 25-45 years who received the YFV17D yellow fever vaccine. Both conserved end residues are part of each CDR3. Each record gives: V gene, clone size, J gene, D gene, CDR3 DNA, CDR3 protein. D genes are given only for firm matches. Rows give clone size only sometimes, using once, few, many, or a class for an expanded clone.

TRBV5-6	.	TRBJ2-1	TRBD2	TGTGCCAGCAGCTTTATAGCGGGGGGGCGGATGGCTGAGCAGTTCTTC	CASSFIAGGRMAEQFF
TRBV6-1	.	TRBJ2-1	.	TGTGCCAGCAGGGGGACGCAGCAGTTCTTC	CASRGTQQFF
TRBV9	few	TRBJ2-6	.	TGTGCCAGCAGCGTAGCAGGGGCTGGGGCCAACGTCCTGACTTTC	CASSVAGAGANVLTF
TRBV20-1	few	TRBJ2-1	TRBD2	TGCAGTGCTAGAGACTTGGCGGGAGGACCCTACAATGAGCAGTTCTTC	CSARDLAGGPYNEQFF
TRBV3-1	.	TRBJ1-5	.	TGTGCCAGCAGCCTTCCCCAGGGAGAACAGCATTTT	CASSLPQGEQHF
TRBV6-6	few	TRBJ2-5	.	TGTGCCAGCAGGTATAGGGCAAAGGAGACCCAGTACTTC	CASRYRAKETQYF
TRBV12-3/TRBV12-4	few	TRBJ2-5	TRBD1	TGTGCCAGCATGACCACAGGGGGAGAGACCCAGTACTTC	CASMTTGGETQYF
TRBV4-1	few	TRBJ2-7	TRBD2	TGCGCCAGCAGCCAAGCTAGCGGTCCCTTCGAGCAGTACTTC	CASSQASGPFEQYF
TRBV5-1	.	TRBJ2-1	.	TGCGCCAGCAGCCTCGACTACGAGCAGTTCTTC	CASSLDYEQFF
TRBV7-2	few	TRBJ2-2	.	TGTGCCAGCAGCCCCCTTGAGGAGCTGTTTTTT	CASSPLEELFF
TRBV5-5	few	TRBJ2-2	.	TGTGCCAGCAGCTTGGACGGTGAGGGGGAGCTGTTTTTT	CASSLDGEGELFF
TRBV5-6	.	TRBJ2-1	.	TGTGCCAGCAGCTTGGAGGCAAATGAGCAGTTCTTC	CASSLEANEQFF
TRBV5-8	few	TRBJ2-1	TRBD2	TGTGCCAGCAGACGAGCGGGAGTACGCAATGAGCAGTTCTTC	CASRRAGVRNEQFF
TRBV10-3	.	TRBJ2-3	TRBD2	TGTGCCATCAGTAAAGTAGCGGGGGCGGGGGATACGCAGTATTTT	CAISKVAGAGDTQYF
TRBV7-9	few	TRBJ2-3	.	TGTGCCAGCAGCTTAGAGTGGAGGAGCACAGATACGCAGTATTTT	CASSLEWRSTDTQYF
TRBV30	few	TRBJ2-7	TRBD1	TGTGCCTGGAGTCCCCCCCAACAGGGGAAGTCCTACGAGCAGTACTTC	CAWSPPQQGKSYEQYF
TRBV4-3	.	TRBJ2-1	.	TGCGCCAGCAGCCTGAGAACTACGGCGCGGGGCTCCTACAATGAGCAGTTCTTC	CASSLRTTARGSYNEQFF
TRBV6-5	.	TRBJ2-3	TRBD1	TGTGCCAGCAGTTACGAAGGGGGCGGCCATCGCGATACGCAGTATTTT	CASSYEGGGHRDTQYF
TRBV28	few	TRBJ2-7	.	TGTGCCAGCACACCCCCAGGGGAGTCCCCCTACGAGCAGTACTTC	CASTPPGESPYEQYF
TRBV29-1	.	TRBJ2-3	.	TGCAGCGCTAGGAGTAGCGGAAACACAGATACGCAGTATTTT	CSARSSGNTDTQYF
TRBV28	.	TRBJ2-2	.	TGTGCCAGCACACGTGCGGGATACACCGGGGAGCTGTTTTTT	CASTRAGYTGELFF
TRBV27	.	TRBJ2-2	.	TGTGCCAGCAGTTTGGTACGAGGAAACACCGGGGAGCTGTTTTTT	CASSLVRGNTGELFF
TRBV6-1	few	TRBJ2-1	TRBD2	TGTGCCAGCAATACTTTAGCGGGAGGAGACAATGAGCAGTTCTTC	CASNTLAGGDNEQFF
TRBV29-1	few	TRBJ1-2	.	TGCAGCGTTTTAACCGCCTGGGAGTCTGGCTACACCTTC	CSVLTAWESGYTF
TRBV6-1	.	TRBJ1-1	.	TGTGCCAGCAGGCCCACAGGGATGTGGACTGAAGCTTTCTTT	CASRPTGMWTEAFF
TRBV29-1	.	TRBJ1-1	.	TGCAGCGTCCGAGGGTTGAGCACTGAAGCTTTCTTT	CSVRGLSTEAFF
TRBV5-1	many	TRBJ1-5	.	TGCGCCAGCAGCGCGGATGGGGGCGGGTATCAGCCCCAGCATTTT	CASSADGGGYQPQHF
TRBV11-2	.	TRBJ2-4	TRBD2	TGTGCCAGCAGCTCTCAACCAAGCGGGAGGCTTGCCAAAAACATTCAGTACTTC	CASSSQPSGRLAKNIQYF
TRBV19	few	TRBJ1-2	TRBD1	TGTGCCAGTAGTACTCCGGGACAGGGGAACTATGGCTACACCTTC	CASSTPGQGNYGYTF
TRBV9	few	TRBJ2-1	.	TGTGCCAGCAGCGGAGGACGGAATGAAGATTACAATGAGCAGTTCTTC	CASSGGRNEDYNEQFF
TRBV29-1	few	TRBJ2-1	.	TGCAGCGTTGATGTGGGAAACACCTACAATGAGCAGTTCTTC	CSVDVGNTYNEQFF
TRBV7-2	.	TRBJ1-6	TRBD1	TGTGCCAGCAGCTTAGGGGACAGGGTTAATTCACCCCTCCACTTT	CASSLGDRVNSPLHF
TRBV7-8	.	TRBJ2-1	TRBD2	TGTGCCAGCAGCTTCCTAGCGGGAGATCGCAATGAGCAGTTCTTC	CASSFLAGDRNEQFF
TRBV12-3/TRBV12-4	few	TRBJ1-5	.	TGTGCCAGCAGTCCACCGAGTTCCGGGACTTCCAATCAGCCCCAGCATTTT	CASSPPSSGTSNQPQHF
TRBV29-1	.	TRBJ2-7	.	TGCAGCGTTGGGGGTGACACAACCTACGAGCAGTACTTC	CSVGGDTTYEQYF
TRBV6-1	few	TRBJ2-6	.	TGTGCCGGTGCCGAACGGAGCTCTGGGGCCAACGTCCTGACTTTC	CAGAERSSGANVLTF
TRBV6-1	.	TRBJ2-5	TRBD2	TGTGCCAGCAGCCGGGGGTTAGCGGGAGAGTGGACCCAGTACTTC	CASSRGLAGEWTQYF
TRBV5-1	few	TRBJ2-7	TRBD2	TGCGCCAGCAGCTCGACCGGGACTAGCGCGGGAGAGCAGTACTTC	CASSSTGTSAGEQYF
TRBV5-1	few	TRBJ2-5	TRBD1	TGCGCCAGCAGCTTATCAGGGGGCGCGGAGACCCAGTACTTC	CASSLSGGAETQYF
TRBV7-9	few	TRBJ1-3	.	TGTGCCAGCAGCTACAGCTCTGGAAACACCATATATTTT	CASSYSSGNTIYF
TRBV4-3	.	TRBJ2-4	TRBD1	TGCGCCAGCAGCCAGAACCCGACAGGGGGAAGCATTCAGTACTTC	CASSQNPTGGSIQYF
TRBV6-1	few	TRBJ2-7	.	TGTGCCAGCAGTCAAAACAGACCACCTTACGAGCAGTACTTC	CASSQNRPPYEQYF
TRBV7-6	few	TRBJ2-1	.	TGTGCCAGCAGCCCGAGGTCAGGGATATTGAATGAGCAGTTCTTC	CASSPRSGILNEQFF
TRBV12-3/TRBV12-4	few	TRBJ2-7	.	TGTGCCAGCAGTTTTAAGTCGATCTTAGAGGGCTACGAGCAGTACTTC	CASSFKSILEGYEQYF
TRBV5-6	few	TRBJ2-2	.	TGTGCCAGCAGCTTGGCCGGGGGGCGGTACACCGGGGAGCTGTTTTTT	CASSLAGGRYTGELFF
TRBV20-1	few	TRBJ2-5	.	TGCAGTGCTACACAGGGAAGCCAAGAGACCCAGTACTTC	CSATQGSQETQYF
TRBV5-5	.	TRBJ1-2	.	TGTGCCAGCAGCGTACTACGGGCCTCGTCCTATGGCTACACCTTC	CASSVLRASSYGYTF
TRBV7-2	few	TRBJ2-7	TRBD2	TGTGCCAGCACCTCCTTTGGCAGCGGGACTCACGAGCAGTACTTC	CASTSFGSGTHEQYF